This T cell receptor (beta chain) was recorded in a study of cytomegalovirus exposure and HLA in healthy donors. Study observations and caveats: Per a prior analysis, the majority of TCR beta V segments were productive roughly 90% or roughly 30% of the time. Listed as cytomegalovirus-associated were 150 or so TCR beta chains.

The PCR had 60 Vbeta and 13 Jbeta primers. Data came from immunoSEQ multiplex PCR; TCRdb stores just in-frame clones and leaves some out. Among about 100,000 clones listed, around four fifths were seen once. The donors gave bone marrow, and they were healthy. Donors likely had unrecorded immune exposures despite being nominally healthy when sampled. With respect to this clone: Its target is unknown.

The germline gives CDR1 SEHNR, CDR2 FQNEAQ (reference sequence). J lost 8 bases, V lost 5 bases, and 8 bases had no gene match. The CDR3 sequence is 15 residues long. The receptor was isolated from a man aged 40-49 years in good health and CMV-seronegative. The genes are TRBV7-9 and TRBJ1-4; TRBD1 matches at 10 bases. Sequencing used PBMCs. The CDR3 DNA is TGTGCCAGCAGCCCGATGGGACAGGGGACGGAAAAACTGTTTTTT. As protein: CASSPMGQGTEKLFF.